This T cell receptor (beta chain) was sequenced for a study of post-analysis software for immune sequencing data. Study-level points and caveats: TRBV5-6, TRBV5-1 and TRBV20-1 belonged to a set of roughly five TRBV segments that were more frequent in patients than controls.

The CDR3 is 16 residues long. The germline V gene has CDR1 SQVTM and CDR2 ANQGSEA. The trim removed 6 bases at V and 4 bases at J, leaving 13 bases unmatched. Concerning this clonotype: Its antigen is still unknown.

Prepared libraries of TCR beta cDNA carried unique molecular identifiers. There were about 0.85 to 10 million T cells, and around 500,000 cDNA molecules came from them. MiXCR was run by TCRdb on the PCR reads, yielding one entry per CDR3 protein. There are 740,000 or so distinct CDR3 sequences in the sample; roughly 58% occur only once, and 4.6% lies in the top ten. The receptor was derived from a girl between 5 and 17 years old with multiple sclerosis. V usage is TRBV29-1 and J usage is TRBJ2-7, with 12 positions matching TRBD1. The specimen sequenced was blood. CDR3 protein: CSVAGTGGGIPYEQYF. The CDR3 DNA is TGCAGCGTCGCCGGGACAGGGGGCGGAATTCCATACGAGCAGTACTTC.